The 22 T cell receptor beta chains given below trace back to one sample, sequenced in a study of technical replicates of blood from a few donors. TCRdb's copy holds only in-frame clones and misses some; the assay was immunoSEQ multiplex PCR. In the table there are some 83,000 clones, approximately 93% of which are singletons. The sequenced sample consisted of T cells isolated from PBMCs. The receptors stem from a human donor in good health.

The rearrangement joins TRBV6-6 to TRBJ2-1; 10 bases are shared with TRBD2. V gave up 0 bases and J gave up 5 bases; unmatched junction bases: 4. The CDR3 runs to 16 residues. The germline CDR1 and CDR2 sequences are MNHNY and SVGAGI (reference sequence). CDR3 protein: CASSYSLAGEDNEQFF. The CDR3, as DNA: TGTGCCAGCAGTTACTCGCTAGCGGGAGAAGACAATGAGCAGTTCTTC.

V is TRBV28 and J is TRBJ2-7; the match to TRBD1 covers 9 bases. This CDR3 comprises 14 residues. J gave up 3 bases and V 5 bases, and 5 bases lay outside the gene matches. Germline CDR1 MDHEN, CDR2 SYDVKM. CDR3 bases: TGTGCCAGCAGTACCCGGGACAGGGACTACGAGCAGTACTTC. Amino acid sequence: CASSTRDRDYEQYF.

CDR3 nucleotides: TGCGCCAGCAGCTTGGCCGGGAAGGAATCTGGCTACACCTTC. Protein: CASSLAGKESGYTF. The rearrangement joins TRBV5-1 to TRBJ1-2; D is undetermined. Germline values: CDR1 SGHRS, CDR2 YFSETQ. The CDR3 contains 14 residues. Trimming pared 0 bases from V and 7 bases from J, leaving 13 bases between.

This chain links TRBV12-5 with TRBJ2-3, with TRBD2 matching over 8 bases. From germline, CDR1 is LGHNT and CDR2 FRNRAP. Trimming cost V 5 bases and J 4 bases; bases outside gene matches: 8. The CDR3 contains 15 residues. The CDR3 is CASGTGLGSADTQYF. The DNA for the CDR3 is TGTGCTAGTGGTACGGGACTAGGTTCAGCAGATACGCAGTATTTT.

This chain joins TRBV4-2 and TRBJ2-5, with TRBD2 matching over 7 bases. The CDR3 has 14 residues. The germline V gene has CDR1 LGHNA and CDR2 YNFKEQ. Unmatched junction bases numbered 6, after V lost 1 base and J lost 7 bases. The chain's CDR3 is CASSQGQREGTQYF. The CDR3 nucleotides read TGTGCCAGCAGCCAAGGGCAGCGGGAAGGGACCCAGTACTTC.

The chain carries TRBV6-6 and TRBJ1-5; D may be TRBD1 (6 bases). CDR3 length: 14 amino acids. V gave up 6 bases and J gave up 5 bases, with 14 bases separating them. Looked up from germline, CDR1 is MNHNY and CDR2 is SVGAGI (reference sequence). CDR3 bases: TGTGCCAGCAGGACCGGGACATATTATCAGCCCCAGCATTTT. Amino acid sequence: CASRTGTYYQPQHF.

CDR3 region: CATSRDRSTGSNQPQHF. DNA for the CDR3: TGTGCCACCAGCAGAGATCGTTCGACAGGGAGCAATCAGCCCCAGCATTTT. This chain uses TRBV15 with TRBJ1-5; 7 nucleotides line up with TRBD1. V lost 0 bases and J lost 1; bases outside the gene matches: 6. The CDR3 length is 17 residues. The V gene's germline CDR1 is LNHNV and CDR2 YYDKDF (reference sequence).

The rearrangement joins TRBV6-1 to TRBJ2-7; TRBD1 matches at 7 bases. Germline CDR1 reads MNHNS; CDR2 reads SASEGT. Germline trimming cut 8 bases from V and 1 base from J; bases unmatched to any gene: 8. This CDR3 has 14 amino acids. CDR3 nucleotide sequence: TGTGCCAGCCCGGGTGTGGACAGGTCCTACGAGCAGTACTTC. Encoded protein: CASPGVDRSYEQYF.

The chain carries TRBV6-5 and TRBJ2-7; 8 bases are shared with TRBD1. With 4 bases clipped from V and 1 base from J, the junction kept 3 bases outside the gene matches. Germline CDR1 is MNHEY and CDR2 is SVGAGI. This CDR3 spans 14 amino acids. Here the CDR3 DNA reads TGTGCCAGCAGTTTGGACAGGGAGTCCTACGAGCAGTACTTC. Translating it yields CASSLDRESYEQYF.

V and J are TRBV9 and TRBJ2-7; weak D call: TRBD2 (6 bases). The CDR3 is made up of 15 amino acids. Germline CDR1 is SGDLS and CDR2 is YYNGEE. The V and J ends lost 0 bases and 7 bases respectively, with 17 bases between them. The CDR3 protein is CASSVDYGSLGEQYF. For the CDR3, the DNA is TGTGCCAGCAGCGTAGATTACGGGAGTCTGGGGGAGCAGTACTTC.

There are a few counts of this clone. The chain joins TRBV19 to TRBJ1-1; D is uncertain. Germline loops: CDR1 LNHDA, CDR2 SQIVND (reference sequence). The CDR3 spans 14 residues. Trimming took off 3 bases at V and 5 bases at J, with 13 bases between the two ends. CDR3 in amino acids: CASSIGPPGTEAFF. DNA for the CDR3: TGTGCCAGTAGTATTGGACCGCCGGGGACTGAAGCTTTCTTT.

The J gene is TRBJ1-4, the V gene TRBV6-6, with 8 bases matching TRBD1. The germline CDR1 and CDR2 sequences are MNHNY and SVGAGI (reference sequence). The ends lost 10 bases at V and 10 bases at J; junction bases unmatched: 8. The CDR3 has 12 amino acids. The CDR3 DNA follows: TGTGCCACCTACAGGGGGTTCGGAAAACTGTTTTTT. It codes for CATYRGFGKLFF.

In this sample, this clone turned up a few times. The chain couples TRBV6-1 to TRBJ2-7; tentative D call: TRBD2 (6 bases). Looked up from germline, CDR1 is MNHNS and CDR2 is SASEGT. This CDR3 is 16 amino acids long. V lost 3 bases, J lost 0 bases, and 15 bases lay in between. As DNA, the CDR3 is TGTGCCAGCAGTGAGCTTATAGCGGAGAGCTCCTACGAGCAGTACTTC. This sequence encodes CASSELIAESSYEQYF.

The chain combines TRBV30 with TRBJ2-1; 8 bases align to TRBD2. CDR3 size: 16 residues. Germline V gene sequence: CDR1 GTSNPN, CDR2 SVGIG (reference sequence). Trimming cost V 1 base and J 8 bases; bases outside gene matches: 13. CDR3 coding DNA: TGTGCCTGGAGTGACGCCCGAGAGCGGGAGATACATGAGCAGTTCTTC. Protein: CAWSDAREREIHEQFF. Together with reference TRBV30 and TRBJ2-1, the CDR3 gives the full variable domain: SQTIHQWPATLVQPVGSPLSLECTVEGTSNPNLYWYRQAAGRGLQLLFYSVGIGQISSEVPQNLSASRPQDRQFILSSKKLLLSDSGFYLCAWSDAREREIHEQFFGPGTRLTVL.

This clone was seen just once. The CDR3 coding sequence is TGTGCCAGCAGCTTACGGACAGGGAGTTACGAGCAGTACTTC. Its translation: CASSLRTGSYEQYF. The V gene is TRBV7-9, the J gene TRBJ2-7, with 8 positions matching TRBD1. The CDR3 covers 14 residues. Germline CDR1 and CDR2: SEHNR and FQNEAQ (reference sequence). V lost 2 bases to trimming and J lost 4 bases; unmatched junction nucleotides: 4.

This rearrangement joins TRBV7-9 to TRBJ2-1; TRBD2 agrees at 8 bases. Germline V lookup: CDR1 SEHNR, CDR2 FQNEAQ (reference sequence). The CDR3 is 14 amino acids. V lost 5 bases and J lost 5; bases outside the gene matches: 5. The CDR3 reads CASSDPGRDNEQFF. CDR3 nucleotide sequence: TGTGCCAGCAGCGACCCCGGGAGGGACAATGAGCAGTTCTTC.

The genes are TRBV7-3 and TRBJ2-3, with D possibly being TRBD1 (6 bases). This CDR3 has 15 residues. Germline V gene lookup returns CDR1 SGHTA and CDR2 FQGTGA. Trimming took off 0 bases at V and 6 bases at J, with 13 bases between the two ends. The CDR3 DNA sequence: TGTGCCAGCAGCTTAACGAAGGGGGTCACGGATACGCAGTATTTT. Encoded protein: CASSLTKGVTDTQYF.

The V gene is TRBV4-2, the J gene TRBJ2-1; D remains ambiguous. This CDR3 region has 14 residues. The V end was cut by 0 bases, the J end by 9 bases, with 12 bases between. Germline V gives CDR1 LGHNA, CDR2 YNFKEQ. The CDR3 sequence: CASSQDPIGGEQFF. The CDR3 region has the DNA TGTGCCAGCAGCCAAGATCCAATTGGCGGTGAGCAGTTCTTC.

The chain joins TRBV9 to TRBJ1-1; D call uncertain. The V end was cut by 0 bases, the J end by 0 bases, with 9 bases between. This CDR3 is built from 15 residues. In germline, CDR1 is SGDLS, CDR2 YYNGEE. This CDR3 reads CASSVVVTVNTEAFF. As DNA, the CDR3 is TGTGCCAGCAGCGTAGTTGTCACAGTGAACACTGAAGCTTTCTTT.

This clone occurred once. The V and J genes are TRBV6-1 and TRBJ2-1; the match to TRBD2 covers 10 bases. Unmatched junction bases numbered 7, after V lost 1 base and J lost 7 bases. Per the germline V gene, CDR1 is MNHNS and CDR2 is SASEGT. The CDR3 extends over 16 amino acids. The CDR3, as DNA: TGTGCCAGCAGTGAAGATCGAGCGGGAGGGCTGAATGAGCAGTTCTTC. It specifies CASSEDRAGGLNEQFF.

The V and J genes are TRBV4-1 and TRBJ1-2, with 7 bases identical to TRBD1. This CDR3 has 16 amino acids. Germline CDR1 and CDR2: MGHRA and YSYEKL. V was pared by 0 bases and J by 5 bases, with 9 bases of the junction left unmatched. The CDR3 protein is CASSQEEGASRYGYTF. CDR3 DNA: TGCGCCAGCAGCCAAGAAGAGGGGGCAAGTAGGTATGGCTACACCTTC.

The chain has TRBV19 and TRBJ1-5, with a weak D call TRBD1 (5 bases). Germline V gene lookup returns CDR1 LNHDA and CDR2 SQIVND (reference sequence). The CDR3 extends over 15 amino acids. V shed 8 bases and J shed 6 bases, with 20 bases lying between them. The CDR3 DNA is TGTGCCAGTTCCATCCCAGGGTATTCAGGTCAGCCCCAGCATTTT. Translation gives CASSIPGYSGQPQHF.